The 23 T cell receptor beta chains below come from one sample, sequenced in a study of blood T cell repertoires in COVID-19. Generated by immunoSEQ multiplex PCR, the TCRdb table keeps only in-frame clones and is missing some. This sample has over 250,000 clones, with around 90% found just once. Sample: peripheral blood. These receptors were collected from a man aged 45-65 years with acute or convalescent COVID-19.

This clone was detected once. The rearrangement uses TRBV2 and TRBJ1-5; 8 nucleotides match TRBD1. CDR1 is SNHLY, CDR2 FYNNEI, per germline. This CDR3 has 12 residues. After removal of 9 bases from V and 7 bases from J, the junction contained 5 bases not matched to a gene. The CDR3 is CASQGAEQPQHF. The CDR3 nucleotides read TGTGCCAGTCAGGGGGCGGAGCAGCCCCAGCATTTT.

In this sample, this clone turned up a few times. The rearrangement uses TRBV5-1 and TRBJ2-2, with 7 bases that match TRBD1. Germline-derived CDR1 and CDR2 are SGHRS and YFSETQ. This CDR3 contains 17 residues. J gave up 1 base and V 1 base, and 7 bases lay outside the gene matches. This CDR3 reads CASSLSRDSLNTGELFF. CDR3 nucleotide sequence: TGCGCCAGCAGCTTGTCCCGGGACAGTTTGAACACCGGGGAGCTGTTTTTT. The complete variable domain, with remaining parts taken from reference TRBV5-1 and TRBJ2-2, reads KAGVTQTPRYLIKTRGQQVTLSCSPISGHRSVSWYQQTPGQGLQFLFEYFSETQRNKGNFPGRFSGRQFSNSRSEMNVSTLELGDSALYLCASSLSRDSLNTGELFFGEGSRLTVL.

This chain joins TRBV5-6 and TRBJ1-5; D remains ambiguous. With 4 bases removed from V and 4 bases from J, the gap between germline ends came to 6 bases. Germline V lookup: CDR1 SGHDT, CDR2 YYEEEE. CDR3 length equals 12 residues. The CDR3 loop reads CASSPRNQPQHF. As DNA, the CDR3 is TGTGCCAGCAGCCCTAGGAATCAGCCCCAGCATTTT.

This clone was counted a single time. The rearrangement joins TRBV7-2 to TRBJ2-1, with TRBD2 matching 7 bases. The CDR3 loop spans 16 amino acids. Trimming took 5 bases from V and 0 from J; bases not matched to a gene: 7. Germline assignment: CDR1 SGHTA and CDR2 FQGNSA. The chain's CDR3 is CASSGLGGSSYNEQFF. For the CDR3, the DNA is TGTGCCAGCAGCGGATTGGGGGGGAGCTCCTACAATGAGCAGTTCTTC.

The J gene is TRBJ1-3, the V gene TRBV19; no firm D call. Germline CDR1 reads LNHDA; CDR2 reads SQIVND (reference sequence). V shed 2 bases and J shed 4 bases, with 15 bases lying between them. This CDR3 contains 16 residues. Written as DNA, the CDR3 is TGTGCCAGTAGTATATGGCGGGTCGGCGGAGGAAACACCATATATTTT. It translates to CASSIWRVGGGNTIYF.

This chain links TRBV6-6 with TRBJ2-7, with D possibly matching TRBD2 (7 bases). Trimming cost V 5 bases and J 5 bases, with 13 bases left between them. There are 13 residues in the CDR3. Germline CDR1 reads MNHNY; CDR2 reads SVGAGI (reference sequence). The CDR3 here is CASSPQGRDEQYF. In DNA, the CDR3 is TGTGCCAGCAGTCCGCAGGGGAGGGACGAGCAGTACTTC.

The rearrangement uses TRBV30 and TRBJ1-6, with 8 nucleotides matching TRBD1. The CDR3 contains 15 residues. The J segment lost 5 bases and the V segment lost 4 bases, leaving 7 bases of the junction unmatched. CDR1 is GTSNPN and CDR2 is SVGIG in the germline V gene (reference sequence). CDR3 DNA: TGTGCCTGGAACCGGTTGGACAGGGATAATTCACCCCTCCACTTT. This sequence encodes CAWNRLDRDNSPLHF.

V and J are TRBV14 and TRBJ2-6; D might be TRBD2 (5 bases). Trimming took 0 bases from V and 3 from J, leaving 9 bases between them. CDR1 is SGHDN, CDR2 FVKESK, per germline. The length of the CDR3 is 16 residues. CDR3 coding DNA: TGTGCCAGCAGCCAAGACGAGGGTTATGGGGCCAACGTCCTGACTTTC. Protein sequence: CASSQDEGYGANVLTF.

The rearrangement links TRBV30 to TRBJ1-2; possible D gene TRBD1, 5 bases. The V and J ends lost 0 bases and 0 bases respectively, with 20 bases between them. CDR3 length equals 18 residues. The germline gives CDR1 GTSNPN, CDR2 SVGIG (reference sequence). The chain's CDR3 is CAWSVLGQETWANYGYTF. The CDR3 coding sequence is TGTGCCTGGAGTGTACTGGGGCAAGAAACTTGGGCTAACTATGGCTACACCTTC.

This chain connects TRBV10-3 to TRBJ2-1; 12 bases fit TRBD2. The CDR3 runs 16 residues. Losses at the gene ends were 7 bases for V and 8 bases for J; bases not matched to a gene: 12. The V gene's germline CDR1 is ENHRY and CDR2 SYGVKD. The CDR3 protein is CAIMGLASGGEDEQFF. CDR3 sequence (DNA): TGTGCCATCATGGGTCTGGCTAGCGGGGGGGAGGATGAGCAGTTCTTC.

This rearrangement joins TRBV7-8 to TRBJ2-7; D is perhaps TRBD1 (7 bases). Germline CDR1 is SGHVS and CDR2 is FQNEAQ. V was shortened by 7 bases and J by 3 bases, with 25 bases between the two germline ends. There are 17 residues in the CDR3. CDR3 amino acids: CASNRGRDVRNNYEQYF. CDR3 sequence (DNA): TGTGCCAGCAATAGGGGGCGGGACGTCCGAAATAACTACGAGCAGTACTTC.

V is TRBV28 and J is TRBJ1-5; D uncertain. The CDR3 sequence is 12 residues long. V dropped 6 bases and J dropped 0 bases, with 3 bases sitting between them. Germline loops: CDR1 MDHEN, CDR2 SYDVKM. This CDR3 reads CASRASNQPQHF. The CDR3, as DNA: TGTGCCAGCAGGGCTAGCAATCAGCCCCAGCATTTT.

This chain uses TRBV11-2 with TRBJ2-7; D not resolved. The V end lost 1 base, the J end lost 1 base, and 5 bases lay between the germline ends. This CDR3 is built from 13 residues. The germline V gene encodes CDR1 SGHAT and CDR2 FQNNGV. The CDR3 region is CASSLAPSYEQYF. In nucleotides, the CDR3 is TGTGCCAGCAGCTTAGCCCCTTCCTACGAGCAGTACTTC.

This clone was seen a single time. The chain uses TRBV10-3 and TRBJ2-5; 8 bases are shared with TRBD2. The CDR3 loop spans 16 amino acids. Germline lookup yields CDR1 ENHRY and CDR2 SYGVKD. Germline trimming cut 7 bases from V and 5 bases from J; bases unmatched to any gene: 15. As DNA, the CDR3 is TGTGCCATCACCGAGGGCATCCGGGGGGGCCGCGAGACCCAGTACTTC. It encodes CAITEGIRGGRETQYF.

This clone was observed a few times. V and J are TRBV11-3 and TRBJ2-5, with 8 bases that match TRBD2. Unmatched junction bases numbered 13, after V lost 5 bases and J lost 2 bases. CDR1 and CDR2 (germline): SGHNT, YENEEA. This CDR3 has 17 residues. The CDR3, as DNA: TGTGCCAGCAGCCTCGGGGGGGCGGGGGGCCCTCAAGAGACCCAGTACTTC. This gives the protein CASSLGGAGGPQETQYF. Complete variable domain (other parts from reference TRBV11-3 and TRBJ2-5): EAGVVQSPRYKIIEKKQPVAFWCNPISGHNTLYWYLQNLGQGPELLIRYENEEAVDDSQLPKDRFSAERLKGVDSTLKIQPAELGDSAVYLCASSLGGAGGPQETQYFGPGTRLLVL.

CDR3 in amino acids: CASSLGLAGPNTGELFF. CDR3 nucleotides: TGTGCCAGCAGCCTCGGACTAGCGGGACCGAACACCGGGGAGCTGTTTTTT. The chain carries TRBV3-1 (or the pseudogene TRBV3-2) and TRBJ2-2; 12 bases map to TRBD2. Germline assignment: CDR1 LGHDT and CDR2 YNNKEL (reference sequence). This CDR3 is 17 amino acids long. Losses at the gene ends were 4 bases for V and 0 bases for J; bases not matched to a gene: 3.

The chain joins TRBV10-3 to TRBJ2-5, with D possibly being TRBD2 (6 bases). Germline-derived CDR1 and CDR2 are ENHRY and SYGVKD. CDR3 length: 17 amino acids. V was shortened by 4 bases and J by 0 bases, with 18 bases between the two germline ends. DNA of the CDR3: TGTGCCATCAGTGGCCCCCGGGGGTTGGGGCACCAAGAGACCCAGTACTTC. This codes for CAISGPRGLGHQETQYF.

The CDR3 sequence is CASSPSDTEAFF. The CDR3 nucleotides read TGTGCCAGCAGCCCTTCGGACACTGAAGCTTTCTTT. The gene calls are TRBV11-2 and TRBJ1-1; the D is unclear. The ends were cut back, 5 bases at V and 3 bases at J, with 7 bases in the middle. Germline V CDR1 and CDR2: SGHAT, FQNNGV. This CDR3 contains 12 residues. The entire variable domain, with the rest obtained from reference TRBV11-2 and TRBJ1-1, is as follows: EAGVAQSPRYKIIEKRQSVAFWCNPISGHATLYWYQQILGQGPKLLIQFQNNGVVDDSQLPKDRFSAERLKGVDSTLKIQPAKLEDSAVYLCASSPSDTEAFFGQGTRLTVV.

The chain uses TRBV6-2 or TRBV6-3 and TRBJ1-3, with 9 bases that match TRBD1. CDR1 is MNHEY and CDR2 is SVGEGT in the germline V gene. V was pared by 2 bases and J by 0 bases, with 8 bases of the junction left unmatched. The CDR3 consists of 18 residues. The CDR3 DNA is TGTGCCAGCAGTTACCCGATGGGACAGGGATTCTCTGGAAACACCATATATTTT. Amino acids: CASSYPMGQGFSGNTIYF.

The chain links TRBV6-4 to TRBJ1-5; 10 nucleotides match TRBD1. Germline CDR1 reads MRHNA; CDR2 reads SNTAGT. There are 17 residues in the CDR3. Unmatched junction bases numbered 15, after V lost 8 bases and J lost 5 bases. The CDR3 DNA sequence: TGTGCCAGCGACCCGGGGTTTGGGACAGGGGAGGATCAGCCCCAGCATTTT. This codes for CASDPGFGTGEDQPQHF.

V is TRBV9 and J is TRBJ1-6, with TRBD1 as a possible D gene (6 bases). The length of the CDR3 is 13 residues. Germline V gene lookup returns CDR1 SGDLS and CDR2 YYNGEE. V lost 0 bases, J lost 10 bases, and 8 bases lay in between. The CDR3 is CASSVGGRSPLHF. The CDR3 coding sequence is TGTGCCAGCAGCGTAGGGGGGCGATCACCCCTCCACTTT.

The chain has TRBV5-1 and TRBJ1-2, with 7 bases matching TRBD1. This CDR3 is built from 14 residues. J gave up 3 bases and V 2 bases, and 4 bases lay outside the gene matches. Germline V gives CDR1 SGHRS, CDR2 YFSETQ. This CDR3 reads CASSLRGPDYGYTF. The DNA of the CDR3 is TGCGCCAGCAGCTTAAGGGGGCCCGACTATGGCTACACCTTC.

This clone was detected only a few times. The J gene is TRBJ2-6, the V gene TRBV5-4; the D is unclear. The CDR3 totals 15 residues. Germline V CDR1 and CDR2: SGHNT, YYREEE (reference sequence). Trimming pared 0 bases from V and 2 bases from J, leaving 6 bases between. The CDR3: CASSLAQAGANVLTF. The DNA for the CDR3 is TGTGCCAGCAGCTTGGCGCAGGCTGGGGCCAACGTCCTGACTTTC.